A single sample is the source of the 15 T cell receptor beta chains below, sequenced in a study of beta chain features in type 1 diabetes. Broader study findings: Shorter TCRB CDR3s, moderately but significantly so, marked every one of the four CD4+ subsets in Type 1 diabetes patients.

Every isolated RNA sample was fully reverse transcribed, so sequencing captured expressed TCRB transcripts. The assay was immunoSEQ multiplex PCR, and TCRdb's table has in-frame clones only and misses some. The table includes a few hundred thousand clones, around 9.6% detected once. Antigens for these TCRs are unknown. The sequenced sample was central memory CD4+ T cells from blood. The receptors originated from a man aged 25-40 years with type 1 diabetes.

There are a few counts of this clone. DNA for the CDR3: TGCGCCAGCAGCTTGGACTTCAATGAGCAGTTCTTC. Its protein product is CASSLDFNEQFF. The V call is TRBV5-1, the J call TRBJ2-1; D is unresolved. CDR3 size: 12 residues. Germline V gives CDR1 SGHRS, CDR2 YFSETQ. Trimming shortened V by 0 bases and J by 6 bases, and 4 bases separated the two germline ends.

The CDR3 DNA follows: TGTGCCAGCAGCCTGACGGGGGCGGGAGAGACCCAGTACTTC. Translating gives CASSLTGAGETQYF. The rearrangement joins TRBV11-3 to TRBJ2-5; D assignment may be TRBD1 or TRBD2 (6 bases each). CDR3 length equals 14 residues. Looked up from germline, CDR1 is SGHNT and CDR2 is YENEEA. V gave up 5 bases and J gave up 4 bases, with 14 bases separating them. Combining the CDR3 with reference TRBV11-3 and TRBJ2-5 gives the whole variable domain EAGVVQSPRYKIIEKKQPVAFWCNPISGHNTLYWYLQNLGQGPELLIRYENEEAVDDSQLPKDRFSAERLKGVDSTLKIQPAELGDSAVYLCASSLTGAGETQYFGPGTRLLVL.

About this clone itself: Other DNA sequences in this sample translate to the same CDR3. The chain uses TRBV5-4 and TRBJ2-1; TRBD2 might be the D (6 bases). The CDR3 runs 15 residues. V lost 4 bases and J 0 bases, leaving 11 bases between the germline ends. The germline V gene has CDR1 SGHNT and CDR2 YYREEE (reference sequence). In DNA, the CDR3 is TGTGCCAGCAGCCTGTCCGGGGGCTCCTACAATGAGCAGTTCTTC. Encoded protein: CASSLSGGSYNEQFF. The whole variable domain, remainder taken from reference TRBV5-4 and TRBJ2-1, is ETGVTQSPTHLIKTRGQQVTLRCSSQSGHNTVSWYQQALGQGPQFIFQYYREEENGRGNFPPRFSGLQFPNYSSELNVNALELDDSALYLCASSLSGGSYNEQFFGPGTRLTVL.

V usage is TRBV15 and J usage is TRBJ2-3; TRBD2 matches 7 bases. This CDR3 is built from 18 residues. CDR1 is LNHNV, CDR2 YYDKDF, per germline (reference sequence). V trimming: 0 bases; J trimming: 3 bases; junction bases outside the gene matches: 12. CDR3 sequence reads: CATSRDLGRAGWTDTQYF. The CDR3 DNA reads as TGTGCCACCAGCAGAGATCTGGGGAGGGCGGGGTGGACAGATACGCAGTATTTT.

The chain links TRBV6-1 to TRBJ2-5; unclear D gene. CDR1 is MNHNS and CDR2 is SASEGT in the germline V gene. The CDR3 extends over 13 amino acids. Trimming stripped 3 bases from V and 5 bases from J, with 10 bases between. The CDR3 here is CASSEDVVETQYF. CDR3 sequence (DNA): TGTGCCAGCAGTGAGGACGTAGTGGAGACCCAGTACTTC.

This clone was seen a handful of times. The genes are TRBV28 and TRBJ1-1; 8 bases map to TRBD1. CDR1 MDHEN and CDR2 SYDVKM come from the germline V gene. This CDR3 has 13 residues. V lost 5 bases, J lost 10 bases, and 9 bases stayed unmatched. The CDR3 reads CASSAQTGEGAFF. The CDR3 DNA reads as TGTGCCAGCAGTGCCCAGACAGGGGAAGGAGCTTTCTTT.

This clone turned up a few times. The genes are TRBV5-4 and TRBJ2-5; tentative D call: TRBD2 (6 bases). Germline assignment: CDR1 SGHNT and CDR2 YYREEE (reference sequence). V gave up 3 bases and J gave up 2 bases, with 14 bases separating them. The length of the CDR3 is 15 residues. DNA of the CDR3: TGTGCCAGCAGCTCCTCGCGGGGCTTTCAAGAGACCCAGTACTTC. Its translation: CASSSSRGFQETQYF.

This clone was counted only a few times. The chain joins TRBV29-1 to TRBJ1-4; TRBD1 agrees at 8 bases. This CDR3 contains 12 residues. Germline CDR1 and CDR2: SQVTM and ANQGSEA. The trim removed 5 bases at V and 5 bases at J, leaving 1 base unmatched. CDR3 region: CSVWDRNEKLFF. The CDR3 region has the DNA TGCAGCGTTTGGGACAGGAATGAAAAACTGTTTTTT.

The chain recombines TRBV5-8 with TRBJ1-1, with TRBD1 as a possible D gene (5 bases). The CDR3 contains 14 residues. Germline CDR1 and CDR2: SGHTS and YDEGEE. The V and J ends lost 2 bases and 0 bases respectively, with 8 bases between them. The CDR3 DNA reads TGTGCCAGCAGCTTTGGAGGGGTGAACACTGAAGCTTTCTTT. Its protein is CASSFGGVNTEAFF. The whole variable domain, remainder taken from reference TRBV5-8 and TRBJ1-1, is EAGVTQSPTHLIKTRGQQATLRCSPISGHTSVYWYQQALGLGLQFLLWYDEGEERNRGNFPPRFSGRQFPNYSSELNVNALELEDSALYLCASSFGGVNTEAFFGQGTRLTVV.

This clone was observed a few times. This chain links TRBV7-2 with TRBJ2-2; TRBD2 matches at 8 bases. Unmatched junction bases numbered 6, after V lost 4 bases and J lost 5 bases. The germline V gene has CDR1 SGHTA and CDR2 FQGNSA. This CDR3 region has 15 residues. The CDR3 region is CASSSREGRTGELFF. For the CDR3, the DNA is TGTGCCAGCAGCTCCCGGGAGGGAAGGACCGGGGAGCTGTTTTTT.

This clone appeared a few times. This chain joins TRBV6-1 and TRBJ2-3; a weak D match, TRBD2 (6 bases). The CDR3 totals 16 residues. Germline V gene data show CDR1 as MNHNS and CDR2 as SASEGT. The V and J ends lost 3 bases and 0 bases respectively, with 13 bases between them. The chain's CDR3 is CASSERYGGSTDTQYF. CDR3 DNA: TGTGCCAGCAGTGAGCGTTACGGGGGTAGCACAGATACGCAGTATTTT.

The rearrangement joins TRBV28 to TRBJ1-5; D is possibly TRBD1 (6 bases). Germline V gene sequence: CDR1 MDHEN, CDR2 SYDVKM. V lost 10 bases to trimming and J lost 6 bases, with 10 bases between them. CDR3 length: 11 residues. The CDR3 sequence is CATRRGQPQHF. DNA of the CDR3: TGTGCCACTCGCAGGGGTCAGCCCCAGCATTTT. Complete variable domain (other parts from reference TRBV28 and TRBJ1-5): DVKVTQSSRYLVKRTGEKVFLECVQDMDHENMFWYRQDPGLGLRLIYFSYDVKMKEKGDIPEGYSVSREKKERFSLILESASTNQTSMYLCATRRGQPQHFGDGTRLSIL.

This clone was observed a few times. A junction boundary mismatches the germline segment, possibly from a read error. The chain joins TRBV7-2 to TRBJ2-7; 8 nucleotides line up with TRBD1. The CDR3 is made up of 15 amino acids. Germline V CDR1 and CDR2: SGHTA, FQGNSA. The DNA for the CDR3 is TGCGCCAGCAGCCAAGGGGCAGGGGGCGTCTACGAGCAGTACTTC. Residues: CASSQGAGGVYEQYF. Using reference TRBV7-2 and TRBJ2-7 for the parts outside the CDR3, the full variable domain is GAGVSQSPSNKVTEKGKDVELRCDPISGHTALYWYRQSLGQGLEFLIYFQGNSAPDKSGLPSDRFSAERTGGSVSTLTIQRTQQEDSAVYLCASSQGAGGVYEQYFGPGTRLTVT.

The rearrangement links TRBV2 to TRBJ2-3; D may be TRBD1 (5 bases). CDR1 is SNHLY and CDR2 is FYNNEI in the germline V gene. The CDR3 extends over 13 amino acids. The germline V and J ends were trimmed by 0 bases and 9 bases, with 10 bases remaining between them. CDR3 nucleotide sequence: TGTGCCAGCAGTGAAGCGAAGGGGTTGACGCAGTATTTT. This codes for CASSEAKGLTQYF.

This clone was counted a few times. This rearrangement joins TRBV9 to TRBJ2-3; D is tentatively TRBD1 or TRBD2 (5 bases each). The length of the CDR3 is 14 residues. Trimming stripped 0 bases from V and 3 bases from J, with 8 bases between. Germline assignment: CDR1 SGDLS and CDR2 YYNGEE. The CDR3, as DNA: TGTGCCAGCAGCGTAGGCTGGGGGACAGATACGCAGTATTTT. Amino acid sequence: CASSVGWGTDTQYF.